This T cell receptor (beta chain) was captured by sequencing in a study of preoperative IRX-2 immunotherapy in early breast cancer. Germline CDR1 reads SGHRS; CDR2 reads YFSETQ. Trimming cost V 1 base and J 0 bases; bases outside gene matches: 3. This CDR3 spans 16 amino acids. Treatment noted: preoperative locoregional IRX-2 cytokine immunotherapy. Patients received preoperative, locoregional IRX-2 cytokine immunotherapy in a phase Ib study. The repertoire was sequenced with immunoSEQ multiplex PCR; TCRdb's copy has only in-frame clones and lacks some. This table has about 24,000 clones, roughly 89% appearing once.

V gene TRBV5-1 combines with J gene TRBJ1-3; TRBD1 matches 8 bases. The TCR sequence derives from a human donor with breast cancer. The sequenced sample was tumor tissue, obtained after IRX-2 immunotherapy. The CDR3: CASSLTGGNSGNTIYF. Written as DNA, the CDR3 is TGCGCCAGCAGCTTGACAGGGGGTAACTCTGGAAACACCATATATTTT.